A single sample gave rise to the 32 T cell receptor beta chains below, sequenced in a study of identical twins. TCRdb processed the 5' RACE reads anew with MiXCR; each CDR3 protein has one entry. The data show about 280,000 distinct CDR3 sequences, with around 8.8% seen just once and around 2.1% held by the top ten. The data also belong to a second study, concerning yellow fever vaccine responses in identical twins.

The specimen sequenced was memory (CD45RO+) T cells sorted from blood. Every receptor here comes from a woman under 30 in good health.

This clonotype showed up many times. The chain employs TRBV6-5 and TRBJ2-7, with D maybe TRBD2 (6 bases). Germline lookup yields CDR1 MNHEY and CDR2 SVGAGI. CDR3 length: 15 amino acids. Deletions cut 3 bases from V and 4 bases from J, with 16 bases between. The CDR3 reads CASSYSEGRGYEQYF. The CDR3 DNA reads TGTGCCAGCAGTTATTCGGAGGGCCGAGGGTACGAGCAGTACTTC.

This clonotype was recorded at least ten times. The chain couples TRBV28 to TRBJ2-3, with D uncertain. The CDR3 consists of 14 residues. Trimming removed 7 bases at V and 2 bases at J, with 13 bases between. Per germline, CDR1 MDHEN and CDR2 SYDVKM. CDR3 nucleotides: TGTGCCAGCAAAACCCCAGGAGTCACAGATACGCAGTATTTT. Residues: CASKTPGVTDTQYF.

The gene calls are TRBV11-2 and TRBJ2-5; 15 nucleotides line up with TRBD2. In germline, CDR1 is SGHAT, CDR2 FQNNGV. V was pared by 5 bases and J by 4 bases, with 11 bases of the junction left unmatched. This CDR3 spans 18 amino acids. The CDR3 nucleotides read TGTGCCAGCAGCGCCAGGACTAGCGGGGGGGTAAAAGGAGAGACCCAGTACTTC. As protein: CASSARTSGGVKGETQYF.

This clonotype was recorded at least ten times. The rearrangement joins TRBV20-1 to TRBJ2-1; 11 positions agree with TRBD2. The V gene's germline CDR1 is DFQATT and CDR2 SNEGSKA (reference sequence). V shed 5 bases and J 0 bases; nucleotides not matched to a gene: 3. The CDR3 spans 15 residues. The CDR3 is CSALGLAASYNEQFF. In nucleotides, the CDR3 is TGCAGTGCTTTGGGACTAGCGGCCTCCTACAATGAGCAGTTCTTC.

The V call is TRBV7-8, the J call TRBJ2-2; D gene uncertain. Germline V gene lookup returns CDR1 SGHVS and CDR2 FQNEAQ. The V end lost 5 bases, the J end lost 8 bases, and 6 bases lay between the germline ends. This CDR3 has 11 residues. Here the CDR3 DNA reads TGTGCCAGCAGCCCTTGGGGGGAGCTGTTTTTT. Translated, it gives CASSPWGELFF.

This clonotype has only a few counts. The chain links TRBV7-8 to TRBJ2-2; tentatively, D is TRBD1 (6 bases). The germline V gene has CDR1 SGHVS and CDR2 FQNEAQ. The CDR3 is 16 residues long. The germline V and J ends were trimmed by 5 bases and 5 bases, with 18 bases remaining between them. Written as DNA, the CDR3 is TGTGCCAGCAGCCCCAGAGGGGGTGAGGGGACCGGGGAGCTGTTTTTT. This translates into CASSPRGGEGTGELFF.

This clonotype was counted only a few times. The genes are TRBV20-1 and TRBJ1-2; weak D call: TRBD1 (5 bases). Germline V lookup: CDR1 DFQATT, CDR2 SNEGSKA (reference sequence). Between the trimmed V and J ends, which lost 0 bases and 2 bases, there was a span of 10 bases. The CDR3 runs to 14 residues. CDR3 protein: CSAREGTGNYGYTF. The CDR3 DNA sequence: TGCAGTGCTAGAGAAGGAACAGGCAACTATGGCTACACCTTC.

The chain recombines TRBV20-1 with TRBJ2-7, with D maybe TRBD1 (6 bases). Germline V gene lookup returns CDR1 DFQATT and CDR2 SNEGSKA (reference sequence). Trimming took off 5 bases at V and 2 bases at J, with 13 bases between the two ends. The length of the CDR3 is 13 residues. DNA for the CDR3: TGCAGTGCTCACTCGGACAGTCCCTACGAGCAGTACTTC. Its protein product is CSAHSDSPYEQYF.

CDR3 amino acids: CAGYSGFRGGEQYF. Written as DNA, the CDR3 is TGTGCCGGCTACTCAGGGTTCCGGGGAGGCGAGCAGTACTTC. V and J are TRBV27 and TRBJ2-7, with D maybe TRBD2 (6 bases). CDR1 MNHEY and CDR2 SMNVEV come from the germline V gene (reference sequence). This CDR3 comprises 14 residues. Trimming shortened V by 11 bases and J by 6 bases, and 23 bases separated the two germline ends.

The chain combines TRBV11-1 with TRBJ2-1; D could derive from TRBD1 or TRBD2 (6 bases each). Trimming took off 5 bases at V and 4 bases at J, with 15 bases between the two ends. This CDR3 is built from 15 residues. Per germline, CDR1 SGHAT and CDR2 FQDESV (reference sequence). The CDR3 loop is CASSPQEGVYNEQFF. The CDR3 region has the DNA TGTGCCAGCAGCCCCCAGGAGGGGGTATACAATGAGCAGTTCTTC.

V usage is TRBV2 and J usage is TRBJ1-4; D uncertain. Trimming removed 7 bases from V and 0 bases from J, with 9 bases in between. The germline gives CDR1 SNHLY, CDR2 FYNNEI. This CDR3 contains 14 residues. CDR3 DNA sequence: TGTGCCAGCACGCGTGATCCAACTAATGAAAAACTGTTTTTT. Encoded protein: CASTRDPTNEKLFF.

The chain couples TRBV10-3 to TRBJ2-7, with D possibly TRBD1 on 5 matching bases. Trimming removed 3 bases from V and 3 bases from J, with 6 bases in between. This CDR3 has 12 amino acids. Germline V CDR1 and CDR2: ENHRY, SYGVKD. Here the CDR3 reads CAISEGDYEQYV. The CDR3 coding sequence is TGTGCCATCAGTGAAGGGGACTACGAGCAGTACGTC.

Only a few counts were recorded for this clonotype. The chain is built from TRBV7-3 and TRBJ2-1, with 8 positions matching TRBD2. The V segment lost 5 bases and the J segment 0 bases; nucleotides outside the gene matches: 9. CDR3 size: 17 residues. Germline V CDR1 and CDR2: SGHTA, FQGTGA. CDR3 sequence (DNA): TGTGCCAGCAGCCCCGGCGGGGCGGGAGGCTCCTACAATGAGCAGTTCTTC. Translating gives CASSPGGAGGSYNEQFF.

This clonotype was found a few times. The chain has TRBV4-2 and TRBJ2-4; 7 nucleotides line up with TRBD2. CDR1 is LGHNA, CDR2 YNFKEQ, per germline. This CDR3 spans 17 amino acids. V shed 0 bases, J shed 0 bases, and the junction held 5 bases outside the gene matches. CDR3 sequence reads: CASSQELLAPAKNIQYF. The CDR3 DNA reads TGTGCCAGCAGCCAAGAGTTACTAGCGCCAGCCAAAAACATTCAGTACTTC.

V gene TRBV7-9 combines with J gene TRBJ2-1, with D uncertain. CDR1 and CDR2 from the germline V gene are SEHNR and FQNEAQ (reference sequence). V was trimmed by 1 base and J by 8 bases, leaving 9 bases between them. The CDR3 contains 13 residues. DNA of the CDR3: TGTGCCAGCAGCTTAGGGGGATTTGATGAGCAGTTCTTC. Translating it yields CASSLGGFDEQFF.

The chain joins TRBV3-1 to TRBJ2-1, with a weak D call TRBD2 (7 bases). The CDR3 loop spans 15 amino acids. The V gene lost 6 bases and the J gene lost 5 bases, with 17 bases spanning the gap. Germline loops: CDR1 LGHDT, CDR2 YNNKEL (reference sequence). In nucleotides, the CDR3 is TGTGCCAGCAGGCCCAGCGGGACAAAACACAATGAGCAGTTCTTC. Translation: CASRPSGTKHNEQFF.

This clonotype was observed at least ten times. The V gene is TRBV5-1, the J gene TRBJ1-4, with D hard to call. The CDR3 extends over 14 amino acids. V gave up 4 bases and J gave up 5 bases, with 12 bases separating them. Germline lookup yields CDR1 SGHRS and CDR2 YFSETQ. In DNA form, the CDR3 reads TGCGCCAGCAGCCCAGCCCCCACAAATGAAAAACTGTTTTTT. The encoded protein is CASSPAPTNEKLFF.

This clonotype was recorded many times. V gene TRBV12-3 or TRBV12-4 combines with J gene TRBJ2-1; TRBD2 aligns across 11 bases. V was pared by 2 bases and J by 3 bases, with 6 bases of the junction left unmatched. The CDR3 totals 17 residues. The CDR3 bases are TGTGCCAGCAGTTTATACCGGGGACTAGCGGACTACAATGAGCAGTTCTTC. Encoded protein: CASSLYRGLADYNEQFF.

This clonotype was seen repeatedly, ten times or more. V usage is TRBV5-1 and J usage is TRBJ1-1; possibly TRBD1 for D (6 bases). This CDR3 has 17 amino acids. V was shortened by 2 bases and J by 1 base, with 18 bases between the two germline ends. CDR1 is SGHRS and CDR2 is YFSETQ in the germline V gene. This chain's CDR3 is CASSFLFEGVGNTEAFF. The CDR3 nucleotides are TGCGCCAGCAGCTTTCTATTCGAGGGGGTCGGGAACACTGAAGCTTTCTTT. The whole variable domain, remainder taken from reference TRBV5-1 and TRBJ1-1, is KAGVTQTPRYLIKTRGQQVTLSCSPISGHRSVSWYQQTPGQGLQFLFEYFSETQRNKGNFPGRFSGRQFSNSRSEMNVSTLELGDSALYLCASSFLFEGVGNTEAFFGQGTRLTVV.

In this sample, this clonotype turned up many times. This chain joins TRBV4-1 and TRBJ2-3; TRBD1 or TRBD2 may be the D gene (5 bases each). The CDR3 totals 16 residues. V lost 1 base to trimming and J lost 6 bases, with 17 bases between them. Germline loops: CDR1 MGHRA, CDR2 YSYEKL. The CDR3 loop is CASSQVPGPPTDTQYF. In nucleotides, the CDR3 is TGCGCCAGCAGCCAAGTACCGGGACCCCCTACCGATACGCAGTATTTT.

This clonotype was observed at least ten times. The chain employs TRBV12-3 or TRBV12-4 and TRBJ2-3, with D possibly matching TRBD2 (7 bases). Trimming pared 7 bases from V and 1 base from J, leaving 18 bases between. This CDR3 is 16 amino acids long. CDR3 sequence (DNA): TGTGCCAGCACCTCCGTCGGGGGGCTTGGCACAGATACGCAGTATTTT. Translating gives CASTSVGGLGTDTQYF.

The sample holds many counts of this clonotype. The DNA for the CDR3 is TGTGCCAGCAGCTTAGGGGCAGGGTTTTCGATGAACACTGAAGCTTTCTTT. Translation gives CASSLGAGFSMNTEAFF. This rearrangement joins TRBV13 to TRBJ1-1, with a possible D match to TRBD1 (5 bases). Trimming took 0 bases from V and 0 from J, leaving 14 bases between them. The CDR3 contains 17 residues. CDR1 is PRHDT, CDR2 FYEKMQ, per germline (reference sequence). Drawing the rest from reference TRBV13 and TRBJ1-1, the complete variable domain is AAGVIQSPRHLIKEKRETATLKCYPIPRHDTVYWYQQGPGQDPQFLISFYEKMQSDKGSIPDRFSAQQFSDYHSELNMSSLELGDSALYFCASSLGAGFSMNTEAFFGQGTRLTVV.

The chain employs TRBV3-1 and TRBJ2-3; D is undetermined. Trimming took 6 bases from V and 1 from J, leaving 11 bases between them. Germline CDR1 is LGHDT and CDR2 is YNNKEL (reference sequence). The CDR3 extends over 14 amino acids. The CDR3 DNA reads TGTGCCAGCAGTCAGAGGCAGCGCACAGATACGCAGTATTTT. It specifies CASSQRQRTDTQYF.

J is TRBJ2-2 and V is TRBV3-1; 7 bases are a match to TRBD2. CDR3 length: 17 residues. V was clipped by 4 bases and J by 5 bases; unmatched bases: 13. Germline values: CDR1 LGHDT, CDR2 YNNKEL (reference sequence). CDR3 sequence: CASSPAREAGETGELFF. The CDR3 nucleotides are TGTGCCAGCAGCCCCGCCCGGGAGGCGGGAGAGACCGGGGAGCTGTTTTTT.

The sample holds a few counts of this clonotype. J is TRBJ1-5 and V is TRBV24-1; 9 nucleotides agree with TRBD1. V shed 4 bases and J 4 bases; nucleotides not matched to a gene: 7. The germline V gene has CDR1 KGHDR and CDR2 SFDVKD. This CDR3 has 16 residues. The CDR3: CATSDPGQGTNQPQHF. As DNA, the CDR3 is TGTGCCACCAGTGACCCCGGACAGGGGACAAATCAGCCCCAGCATTTT.

The chain couples TRBV3-1 to TRBJ2-2; D is possibly TRBD1 (5 bases). The V gene lost 1 base and the J gene lost 5 bases, with 20 bases spanning the gap. The CDR3 has 18 amino acids. Germline lookup yields CDR1 LGHDT and CDR2 YNNKEL (reference sequence). The chain's CDR3 is CASSQGRVGLLMTGELFF. Written as DNA, the CDR3 is TGTGCCAGCAGCCAAGGCAGGGTCGGATTACTAATGACCGGGGAGCTGTTTTTT.

At least ten counts were recorded for this clonotype. As DNA, the CDR3 is TGTGCCAGCCGACCATCTAGCGGGAGGGTCCTCGGGACCGGGGAGCTGTTTTTT. This sequence encodes CASRPSSGRVLGTGELFF. V gene TRBV11-1 combines with J gene TRBJ2-2; 12 nucleotides align to TRBD2. The CDR3 has 18 amino acids. V lost 8 bases and J lost 5; bases outside the gene matches: 15. In germline, CDR1 is SGHAT, CDR2 FQDESV (reference sequence).

The gene calls are TRBV2 and TRBJ2-5; tentative D call: TRBD1 (5 bases). CDR1 is SNHLY, CDR2 FYNNEI, per germline. The V gene lost 6 bases and the J gene lost 5 bases, with 10 bases spanning the gap. The CDR3 extends over 12 amino acids. CDR3 coding DNA: TGTGCCAGCAGGGACAATGGGGAGACCCAGTACTTC. Its translation: CASRDNGETQYF.

The chain combines TRBV7-3 with TRBJ2-1; TRBD1 agrees at 10 bases. This CDR3 comprises 15 residues. Germline V lookup: CDR1 SGHTA, CDR2 FQGTGA. With V trimmed by 5 bases and J by 9 bases, 10 bases remained unmatched. DNA for the CDR3: TGTGCCAGCAGCCCCGGACAGGGGGTGCGTAGTGAGCAGTTCTTC. This encodes CASSPGQGVRSEQFF. Based on the CDR3 plus reference TRBV7-3 and TRBJ2-1, the full variable domain is GAGVSQTPSNKVTEKGKYVELRCDPISGHTALYWYRQSLGQGPEFLIYFQGTGAADDSGLPNDRFFAVRPEGSVSTLKIQRTERGDSAVYLCASSPGQGVRSEQFFGPGTRLTVL.

This clonotype was found a few times. The V call is TRBV5-1, the J call TRBJ2-5; a possible D gene is TRBD2 (6 bases). Germline loops: CDR1 SGHRS, CDR2 YFSETQ. Trimming removed 0 bases at V and 7 bases at J, with 16 bases between. The CDR3 is 15 amino acids. The CDR3 nucleotides read TGCGCCAGCAGCTTGGCCAGCGGGTCCCGAGGGACCCAGTACTTC. This gives the protein CASSLASGSRGTQYF.

In this sample, this clonotype turned up a few times. The chain joins TRBV4-1 to TRBJ2-5; the D gene is possibly TRBD1 (6 bases). CDR3 size: 16 residues. Deletions cut 2 bases from V and 4 bases from J, with 17 bases between. Germline V CDR1 and CDR2: MGHRA, YSYEKL. CDR3 DNA: TGCGCCAGCAGCCAACAGGGGTCGAGGGCATCAGAGACCCAGTACTTC. Its protein is CASSQQGSRASETQYF.

This clonotype was counted only a few times. V is TRBV28 and J is TRBJ2-7; 7 bases map to TRBD2. CDR1 and CDR2 (germline): MDHEN, SYDVKM. The CDR3 sequence is 16 residues long. The V and J ends lost 6 bases and 7 bases, in that order; junction bases with no gene match: 18. The CDR3 protein is CASRGRDGQALKEQYF. The DNA for the CDR3 is TGTGCCAGCAGGGGGAGGGATGGGCAGGCTCTGAAGGAGCAGTACTTC.